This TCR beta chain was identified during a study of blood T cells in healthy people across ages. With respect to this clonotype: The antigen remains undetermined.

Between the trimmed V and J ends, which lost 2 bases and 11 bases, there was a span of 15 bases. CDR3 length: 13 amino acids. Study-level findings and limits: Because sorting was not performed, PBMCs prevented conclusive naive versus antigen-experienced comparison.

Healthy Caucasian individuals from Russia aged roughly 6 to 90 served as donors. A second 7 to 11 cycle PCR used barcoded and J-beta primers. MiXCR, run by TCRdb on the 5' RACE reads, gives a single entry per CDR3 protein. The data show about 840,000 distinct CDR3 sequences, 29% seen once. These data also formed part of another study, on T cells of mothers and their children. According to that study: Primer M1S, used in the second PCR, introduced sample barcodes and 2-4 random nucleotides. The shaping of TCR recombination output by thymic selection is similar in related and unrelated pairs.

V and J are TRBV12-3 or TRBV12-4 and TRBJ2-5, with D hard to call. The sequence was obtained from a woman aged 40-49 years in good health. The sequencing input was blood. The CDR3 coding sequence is TGTGCCAGCAGTTTAATGGGTTTAAATGAGCAGTACTTC. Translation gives CASSLMGLNEQYF.